This T cell receptor (beta chain) comes out of a study of T cell repertoires in cytomegalovirus infection. Study context: Public TCR beta signature analysis indicated the presence of both CMV infection and matching HLA type. Study-wide points: It was HLA-C-restricted CMV-specific TCR beta clonotypes that dominated the response ex vivo. Summed frequency of shared TCR beta families picked out CMV carriers who also had the relevant HLA.

TCRdb re-called the reads with MiXCR, one entry per CDR3 protein. The data hold 350,000 to 550,000 distinct CDR3 sequences, with 31% observed a single time. This clonotype occurred a few times. Its antigen remains unidentified. Input material: PBMCs. The receptor was isolated from a human donor in good health (CMV status not recorded). Some clones in this sample may be carry-over from other donors' samples.

CDR3 nucleotides: TGTGCCAGCAGCCGGGACAGGGGGGACAATCAGCCCCAGCATTTT. It specifies CASSRDRGDNQPQHF. V usage is TRBV11-2 and J usage is TRBJ1-5; 11 bases align to TRBD1. The CDR3 totals 15 residues. The junction had 3 bases not matched to a gene; V was cut back by 5 bases and J by 3 bases. Germline V gene lookup returns CDR1 SGHAT and CDR2 FQNNGV.